The clone carrying this TCR beta chain was seen a handful of times. Its antigen is unidentified. This entry belongs to a study of blood T cells in healthy people across ages. Each donor's blood draw was ten milliliters of peripheral blood. Combining a sample-barcoded 5' primer with a J-beta primer mix, a second PCR ran for roughly 7 to 12 cycles. TCRdb ran MiXCR on the 5' RACE reads and lists one entry per CDR3 protein. The table lists around 650,000 distinct CDR3 sequences, less than 45% of them singletons. This CDR3 region has 15 residues. Germline V lookup: CDR1 SGHTA, CDR2 FQGTGA. V was pared by 3 bases and J by 8 bases, with 7 bases of the junction left unmatched. The study's findings and limits: Reliance upon unsorted PBMCs precluded definitive naive versus antigen-experienced comparison.

The V gene is TRBV7-3, the J gene TRBJ2-1, with 10 nucleotides matching TRBD2. The specimen sequenced was blood. The clonotype originates from a man aged 80 or over in good health. The CDR3 reads CASSFSVAGGHEQFF. The DNA of the CDR3 is TGTGCCAGCAGCTTTTCGGTAGCGGGAGGTCATGAGCAGTTCTTC.